These 27 T cell receptor beta chains came from one sample sequenced in a study of Ad26.COV2.S vaccination and SARS-CoV-2 variants. The method was immunoSEQ multiplex PCR; TCRdb's version includes in-frame clones alone and lacks a portion of them. The sample has about 250,000 clones, around nine tenths seen once. The sample's treatment: about 20 received Ad26.COV2.S at low or high dose, single or two shots; roughly five received placebo; per-sample allocation not given. Material that was analyzed had been drawn on day 63 after the first vaccine or placebo injection. Source: peripheral blood, taken in a trial of Ad26.COV2.S vaccine versus placebo. These receptors all come from a person between 18 and 60 years old who received the Ad26.COV2.S COVID-19 vaccine or a placebo.

The J gene is TRBJ2-7, the V gene TRBV21-1; the table assigns TRBD1, which was not confirmed against the DNA. TRBV21-1 is annotated as a pseudogene. The CDR3 loop spans 15 amino acids. This CDR3 is CASIERGTGVFEQYF. CDR3 coding DNA: TGTGCTAGCATTGAACGCGGGACAGGGGTTTTCGAGCAGTACTTC.

In its sample, this clone was seen once. This chain uses TRBV7-3 with TRBJ1-1, with D perhaps TRBD1 (5 bases). The CDR3 spans 17 residues. CDR1 and CDR2 from the germline V gene are SGHTA and FQGTGA. Trimming cost V 1 base and J 1 base, with 16 bases left between them. The CDR3 sequence: CASSLNRQGIGNTEAFF. Here the CDR3 DNA reads TGTGCCAGCAGCTTAAATCGGCAGGGCATTGGGAACACTGAAGCTTTCTTT. The full variable domain, with the rest looked up from reference TRBV7-3 and TRBJ1-1, is GAGVSQTPSNKVTEKGKYVELRCDPISGHTALYWYRQSLGQGPEFLIYFQGTGAADDSGLPNDRFFAVRPEGSVSTLKIQRTERGDSAVYLCASSLNRQGIGNTEAFFGQGTRLTVV.

CDR3 sequence: CASSQEEVFNYGYTF. The DNA of the CDR3 is TGCGCCAGCAGCCAAGAGGAGGTGTTTAACTATGGCTACACCTTC. J is TRBJ1-2 and V is TRBV4-1, with D uncertain. V was clipped by 0 bases and J by 1 base, with 9 bases between them. CDR1 and CDR2 from the germline V gene are MGHRA and YSYEKL. The CDR3 is 15 amino acids.

The rearrangement joins TRBV7-2 to TRBJ1-5; D gene ambiguous. The V gene's germline CDR1 is SGHTA and CDR2 FQGNSA. The germline V and J ends were trimmed by 3 bases and 1 base, with 10 bases remaining between them. The CDR3 loop spans 15 amino acids. CDR3 residues: CASSLNPYSNQPQHF. The CDR3 nucleotides are TGTGCCAGCAGCTTGAACCCATACAGCAATCAGCCCCAGCATTTT.

This chain uses TRBV7-2 with TRBJ2-3; the match to TRBD1 covers 12 bases. V was clipped by 0 bases and J by 5 bases; unmatched bases: 3. The length of the CDR3 is 16 residues. Germline V gene data show CDR1 as SGHTA and CDR2 as FQGNSA. The CDR3 DNA reads TGTGCCAGCAGCTTAGCTGGGACAGGGGGCTTAGATACGCAGTATTTT. Amino acid sequence: CASSLAGTGGLDTQYF.

In its sample, this clone was seen once. This chain links TRBV25-1 with TRBJ1-2; D perhaps matches TRBD1 (6 bases). Trimming shortened V by 2 bases and J by 8 bases, and 15 bases separated the two germline ends. The germline V gene has CDR1 MGHDK and CDR2 SYGVNS. The CDR3 runs to 14 residues. The CDR3 protein is CASSETGRGGGYTF. The CDR3 bases are TGTGCCAGCAGTGAAACAGGGAGGGGCGGCGGCTACACCTTC.

The V call is TRBV7-2, the J call TRBJ1-3, with D hard to call. Trimming stripped 2 bases from V and 3 bases from J, with 2 bases between. From germline, CDR1 is SGHTA and CDR2 FQGNSA. The CDR3 spans 12 residues. This chain's CDR3 is CASSLSGNTIYF. The CDR3 DNA reads as TGTGCCAGCAGCTTAAGTGGAAACACCATATATTTT.

The chain couples TRBV30 to TRBJ1-2; no firm D call. Trimming took 0 bases from V and 7 from J, leaving 18 bases between them. The CDR3 sequence is 15 residues long. Germline V lookup: CDR1 GTSNPN, CDR2 SVGIG (reference sequence). CDR3 DNA: TGTGCCTGGAGTGTACGTTTACACCCCGCGGGTGGCTACACCTTC. It yields the protein CAWSVRLHPAGGYTF.

CDR3 region: CAIRSSGTGDSGANVLTF. CDR3 sequence (DNA): TGTGCCATCAGATCTTCCGGGACAGGGGATTCTGGGGCCAACGTCCTGACTTTC. V and J are TRBV10-3 and TRBJ2-6; TRBD1 aligns across 10 bases. The CDR3 is 18 residues long. Germline V lookup: CDR1 ENHRY, CDR2 SYGVKD. Trimming cost V 6 bases and J 1 base; bases outside gene matches: 9.

This clone was seen a handful of times. Other DNA sequences in the same sample also yield this CDR3. Written as DNA, the CDR3 is TGTGCTAGTGGTTTGGGTAGCAATCAGCCCCAGCATTTT. It yields the protein CASGLGSNQPQHF. V gene TRBV12-5 combines with J gene TRBJ1-5; no firm D call. Germline values: CDR1 LGHNT, CDR2 FRNRAP. This CDR3 spans 13 amino acids. V dropped 1 base and J dropped 0 bases, with 1 base sitting between them.

CDR3 sequence: CAISDSLDLSSSALEQFF. The CDR3 region has the DNA TGTGCCATCAGTGACTCACTGGATTTGAGCAGTTCAGCCCTTGAGCAGTTCTTC. The rearrangement uses TRBV10-3 and TRBJ2-1; D is uncertain. The germline V gene has CDR1 ENHRY and CDR2 SYGVKD. V dropped 3 bases and J dropped 9 bases, with 27 bases sitting between them. The CDR3 extends over 18 amino acids.

The rearrangement joins TRBV20-1 to TRBJ2-3; no clear D gene. Trimming shortened V by 7 bases and J by 6 bases, and 11 bases separated the two germline ends. CDR1 DFQATT and CDR2 SNEGSKA come from the germline V gene (reference sequence). The CDR3 runs 11 residues. CDR3 DNA: TGCAGTGTTAAGTGGTGGGATACGCAGTATTTT. Protein: CSVKWWDTQYF.

V is TRBV19 and J is TRBJ1-2, with D maybe TRBD1 (5 bases). CDR3 length: 15 amino acids. In germline, CDR1 is LNHDA, CDR2 SQIVND (reference sequence). V was shortened by 3 bases and J by 3 bases, with 14 bases between the two germline ends. CDR3 in DNA: TGTGCCAGTAGTATCCTGGACAAGGTCTACTATGGCTACACCTTC. Translated, it gives CASSILDKVYYGYTF.

The chain uses TRBV10-3 and TRBJ2-2; D possibly matches TRBD1 or TRBD2 (5 bases each). The CDR3 extends over 17 amino acids. CDR1 ENHRY and CDR2 SYGVKD come from the germline V gene. Between the trimmed V and J ends, which lost 2 bases and 3 bases, there was a span of 16 bases. CDR3 in DNA: TGTGCCATCAGTGAGACCCCCGGGACGGGGTACACCGGGGAGCTGTTTTTT. Protein: CAISETPGTGYTGELFF.

The chain is built from TRBV27 and TRBJ2-7; 10 nucleotides line up with TRBD1. From germline, CDR1 is MNHEY and CDR2 SMNVEV (reference sequence). This CDR3 spans 15 amino acids. The V segment lost 5 bases and the J segment 7 bases; nucleotides outside the gene matches: 11. CDR3 DNA sequence: TGTGCCAGCAGTATAACCGGGACAGGGGCAAGGGAGCAGTACTTC. It codes for CASSITGTGAREQYF.

This clone showed up just once. Other DNA sequences of this sample code for an identical CDR3. J is TRBJ2-2 and V is TRBV5-1; 10 bases agree with TRBD2. V was pared by 5 bases and J by 2 bases, with 6 bases of the junction left unmatched. The V gene's germline CDR1 is SGHRS and CDR2 YFSETQ. There are 16 residues in the CDR3. The DNA of the CDR3 is TGCGCCAGCAGTTCATTAGCGGGGGGCAACACCGGGGAGCTGTTTTTT. It is translated as CASSSLAGGNTGELFF.

The gene calls are TRBV11-2 and TRBJ1-1; D is undetermined. The V gene's germline CDR1 is SGHAT and CDR2 FQNNGV. V was trimmed by 0 bases and J by 1 base, leaving 3 bases between them. The CDR3 is made up of 13 amino acids. DNA for the CDR3: TGTGCCAGCAGCTTAGACGGGAACACTGAAGCTTTCTTT. It encodes CASSLDGNTEAFF.

DNA of the CDR3: TGCAGTATAGACAGGGATGACGTGGAGACCCAGTACTTC. Translated: CSIDRDDVETQYF. The rearrangement joins TRBV29-1 to TRBJ2-5, with 7 bases identical to TRBD1. Looked up from germline, CDR1 is SQVTM and CDR2 is ANQGSEA. This CDR3 spans 13 amino acids.

This sequence joins TRBV19 and TRBJ1-5; 8 positions agree with TRBD1. V trimming: 5 bases; J trimming: 3 bases; junction bases outside the gene matches: 3. The germline V gene encodes CDR1 LNHDA and CDR2 SQIVND (reference sequence). This CDR3 region has 14 residues. The CDR3, as DNA: TGTGCCAGTAGTTTGGGACAGGCCAATCAGCCCCAGCATTTT. Encoded protein: CASSLGQANQPQHF.

The V and J genes are TRBV13 and TRBJ1-1, with 7 bases fitting TRBD1. Losses at the gene ends were 5 bases for V and 0 bases for J; bases not matched to a gene: 6. Germline V lookup: CDR1 PRHDT, CDR2 FYEKMQ (reference sequence). The CDR3 extends over 15 amino acids. This CDR3 is CASSPGGTLNTEAFF. The CDR3 DNA sequence: TGTGCCAGCAGCCCAGGGGGGACACTGAACACTGAAGCTTTCTTT.

The rearrangement links TRBV5-5 to TRBJ2-1; 9 bases are shared with TRBD1. Germline lookup yields CDR1 SGHKS and CDR2 YYEKEE (reference sequence). The CDR3 loop spans 15 amino acids. V shed 5 bases and J 6 bases; nucleotides not matched to a gene: 9. The CDR3 DNA reads as TGTGCCAGCAGATCCGGGACAGGGCCCTTCAATGAGCAGTTCTTC. It specifies CASRSGTGPFNEQFF.

The rearrangement uses TRBV5-1 and TRBJ2-6, with D maybe TRBD1 (5 bases). The length of the CDR3 is 18 residues. The V gene's germline CDR1 is SGHRS and CDR2 YFSETQ. Trimming took 2 bases from V and 0 from J, leaving 15 bases between them. The CDR3 region is CASSFSRRARSGANVLTF. The CDR3 nucleotides read TGCGCCAGCAGCTTCTCCCGCAGGGCTCGCTCTGGGGCCAACGTCCTGACTTTC.

Only a few counts were recorded for this clone. The J gene is TRBJ1-3, the V gene TRBV4-3, with TRBD1 as a possible D gene (5 bases). Trimming removed 1 base from V and 0 bases from J, with 13 bases in between. This CDR3 is built from 17 residues. Germline loops: CDR1 LGHNA, CDR2 YSLEER. The CDR3 here is CASSQVFGRGSGNTIYF. The CDR3 DNA follows: TGCGCCAGCAGCCAAGTCTTCGGGAGGGGCTCTGGAAACACCATATATTTT.

This chain's CDR3 is CASSFSRETQYF. The CDR3 nucleotides are TGTGCCAGCAGCTTTTCACGAGAGACCCAGTACTTC. The chain couples TRBV7-2 to TRBJ2-5; no definite D call. Germline lookup yields CDR1 SGHTA and CDR2 FQGNSA. The CDR3 extends over 12 amino acids. V lost 3 bases and J lost 4, with 6 bases in between. The full variable domain, with the rest looked up from reference TRBV7-2 and TRBJ2-5, is GAGVSQSPSNKVTEKGKDVELRCDPISGHTALYWYRQSLGQGLEFLIYFQGNSAPDKSGLPSDRFSAERTGGSVSTLTIQRTQQEDSAVYLCASSFSRETQYFGPGTRLLVL.

The chain employs TRBV9 and TRBJ2-1; TRBD2 matches 14 bases. This CDR3 contains 17 residues. Trimming took 1 base from V and 7 from J; bases not matched to a gene: 7. Germline values: CDR1 SGDLS, CDR2 YYNGEE. DNA of the CDR3: TGTGCCAGCAGCGTACGAATGACTAGCGGGGGGGCTAATGAGCAGTTCTTC. This encodes CASSVRMTSGGANEQFF.

The rearrangement uses TRBV13 and TRBJ1-1, with a possible D match to TRBD1 (5 bases). The CDR3 totals 11 residues. The V end lost 8 bases, the J end lost 6 bases, and 10 bases lay between the germline ends. Germline V gives CDR1 PRHDT, CDR2 FYEKMQ (reference sequence). As DNA, the CDR3 is TGTGCCAGCGCCGCGGGGGCTGAAGCTTTCTTT. Amino acids: CASAAGAEAFF.

This chain joins TRBV30 and TRBJ2-3; a weak D match, TRBD2 (6 bases). CDR1 is GTSNPN, CDR2 SVGIG, per germline (reference sequence). Between the trimmed V and J ends, which lost 1 base and 0 bases, there was a span of 11 bases. The CDR3 extends over 15 amino acids. The DNA for the CDR3 is TGTGCCTGGAGTGCTGGGGGGAGCAGCACAGATACGCAGTATTTT. Protein: CAWSAGGSSTDTQYF.